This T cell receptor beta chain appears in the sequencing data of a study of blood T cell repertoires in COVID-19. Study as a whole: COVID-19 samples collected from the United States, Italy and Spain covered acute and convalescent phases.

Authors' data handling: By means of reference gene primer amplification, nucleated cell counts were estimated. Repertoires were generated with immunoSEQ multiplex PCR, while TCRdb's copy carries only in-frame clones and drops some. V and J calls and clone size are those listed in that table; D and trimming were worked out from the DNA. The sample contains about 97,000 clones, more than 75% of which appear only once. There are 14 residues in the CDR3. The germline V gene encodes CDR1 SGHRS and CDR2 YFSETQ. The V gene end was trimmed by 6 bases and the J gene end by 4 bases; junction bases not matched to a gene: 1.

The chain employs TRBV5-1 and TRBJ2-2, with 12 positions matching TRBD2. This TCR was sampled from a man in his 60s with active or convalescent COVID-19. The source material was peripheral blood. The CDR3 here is CASTSGRVTGELFF. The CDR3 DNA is TGCGCCAGCACTAGCGGGAGGGTCACCGGGGAGCTGTTTTTT.